Presented here are 27 T cell receptor beta chains from one specimen sequenced in a study of blood T cell repertoires in COVID-19. The repertoire was sequenced with immunoSEQ multiplex PCR; TCRdb's copy has only in-frame clones and lacks some. The profile shows about 160,000 clones, approximately 88% of them singletons. Sample: PBMCs or T cells enriched from blood (not recorded which). The receptor source for this set is a woman aged 45-59 years who had recovered from COVID-19.

This clone was recorded a few times. The chain has TRBV27 and TRBJ1-5; D may be TRBD1 (6 bases). Germline loops: CDR1 MNHEY, CDR2 SMNVEV (reference sequence). Trimming took off 5 bases at V and 2 bases at J, with 13 bases between the two ends. The CDR3 contains 15 residues. CDR3: CASSKQGLGNQPQHF. In DNA form, the CDR3 reads TGTGCCAGCAGTAAACAGGGTCTCGGCAATCAGCCCCAGCATTTT.

The gene calls are TRBV7-8 and TRBJ1-1; D is unclear. Trimming cost V 7 bases and J 1 base, with 10 bases left between them. The CDR3 has 13 residues. Germline V CDR1 and CDR2: SGHVS, FQNEAQ. In DNA, the CDR3 is TGTGCCAGCACTCATTTGAGGAACACTGAAGCTTTCTTT. Protein: CASTHLRNTEAFF.

V and J are TRBV12-3 or TRBV12-4 and TRBJ1-1; 9 nucleotides agree with TRBD1. V was pared by 7 bases and J by 4 bases, with 4 bases of the junction left unmatched. The CDR3 runs to 13 residues. The CDR3 DNA is TGTGCCAGCAACCTACAGGGGGCCACTGAAGCTTTCTTT. Translated: CASNLQGATEAFF.

The chain combines TRBV5-6 with TRBJ2-5, with D perhaps TRBD1 (5 bases). The ends were cut back, 2 bases at V and 5 bases at J, with 16 bases in the middle. CDR1 is SGHDT, CDR2 YYEEEE, per germline. This CDR3 has 15 amino acids. The CDR3 sequence is CASSFNQGLGETQYF. As DNA, the CDR3 is TGTGCCAGCAGCTTCAACCAGGGTTTGGGGGAGACCCAGTACTTC.

The V and J genes are TRBV5-1 and TRBJ1-1; D not certain. The CDR3 extends over 11 amino acids. V was trimmed by 5 bases and J by 3 bases, leaving 5 bases between them. Germline V gene lookup returns CDR1 SGHRS and CDR2 YFSETQ. This CDR3 reads CASRGDTEAFF. The CDR3 DNA follows: TGCGCCAGCAGGGGAGACACTGAAGCTTTCTTT.

V is TRBV11-2 and J is TRBJ1-1; D is perhaps TRBD1 (5 bases). With 1 base removed from V and 5 bases from J, the gap between germline ends came to 14 bases. The CDR3 sequence is 15 residues long. Germline V CDR1 and CDR2: SGHAT, FQNNGV. CDR3 in amino acids: CASSLVPSGRTEAFF. The CDR3 DNA reads TGTGCCAGCAGCTTAGTTCCGTCAGGGAGGACTGAAGCTTTCTTT.

This chain joins TRBV5-1 and TRBJ2-7; TRBD2 aligns across 7 bases. The CDR3 covers 17 residues. CDR1 is SGHRS and CDR2 is YFSETQ in the germline V gene. Germline trimming cut 3 bases from V and 6 bases from J; bases unmatched to any gene: 18. CDR3 residues: CASSSGVPGLLVGEQYF. CDR3 in DNA: TGCGCCAGCAGCTCCGGTGTCCCGGGACTACTGGTCGGCGAGCAGTACTTC.

V is TRBV11-3 and J is TRBJ1-4, with D possibly matching TRBD1 (5 bases). V lost 0 bases and J 3 bases, leaving 11 bases between the germline ends. This CDR3 comprises 16 residues. The V gene's germline CDR1 is SGHNT and CDR2 YENEEA. CDR3 residues: CASSLDGRVANEKLFF. The CDR3 DNA reads as TGTGCCAGCAGCTTAGATGGCAGGGTGGCTAATGAAAAACTGTTTTTT.

The rearrangement joins TRBV7-3 to TRBJ2-5, with 9 bases that match TRBD1. From germline, CDR1 is SGHTA and CDR2 FQGTGA. This CDR3 has 15 residues. V was clipped by 1 base and J by 5 bases; unmatched bases: 5. CDR3 bases: TGTGCCAGCAGCTTAAACAGGGGGCCGATGGAGACCCAGTACTTC. Translating it yields CASSLNRGPMETQYF.

This clone turned up a few times. The CDR3 region is CASKVSGAVNQPQHF. CDR3 DNA: TGTGCCAGCAAAGTGTCAGGGGCGGTCAATCAGCCCCAGCATTTT. The chain combines TRBV27 with TRBJ1-5, with D possibly being TRBD1 (6 bases). The V end lost 7 bases, the J end lost 3 bases, and 16 bases lay between the germline ends. This CDR3 has 15 residues. Germline lookup yields CDR1 MNHEY and CDR2 SMNVEV (reference sequence).

The chain combines TRBV7-9 with TRBJ1-5; 8 bases line up with TRBD1. This CDR3 is built from 15 residues. Trimming removed 5 bases from V and 1 base from J; junction bases left unmatched: 4. Germline values: CDR1 SEHNR, CDR2 FQNEAQ (reference sequence). The CDR3 DNA follows: TGTGCCAGCAGCCCCCAGGGGGCCAGCAATCAGCCCCAGCATTTT. Protein sequence: CASSPQGASNQPQHF.

CDR3 coding DNA: TGTGCCAGCGCCCTCGAGTCCTACGGGGGGGAGCAGTACTTC. Amino acids: CASALESYGGEQYF. The J gene is TRBJ2-7, the V gene TRBV6-5; the match to TRBD2 covers 7 bases. Germline V CDR1 and CDR2: MNHEY, SVGAGI. The CDR3 is made up of 14 amino acids. The J segment lost 7 bases and the V segment lost 8 bases, leaving 14 bases of the junction unmatched.

This chain links TRBV28 with TRBJ2-1; D perhaps matches TRBD2 (6 bases). Trimming cost V 3 bases and J 4 bases, with 13 bases left between them. Germline V lookup: CDR1 MDHEN, CDR2 SYDVKM. The CDR3 is 15 residues long. The CDR3: CASSFRGVVYNEQFF. The CDR3 DNA reads as TGTGCCAGCAGTTTCCGCGGGGTCGTATACAATGAGCAGTTCTTC.

This chain links TRBV9 with TRBJ1-1; tentative D call: TRBD1 (5 bases). This CDR3 is 15 amino acids long. CDR1 SGDLS and CDR2 YYNGEE come from the germline V gene. V was trimmed by 0 bases and J by 5 bases, leaving 14 bases between them. Here the CDR3 reads CASSVDPQGGTEAFF. CDR3 nucleotides: TGTGCCAGCAGCGTAGACCCCCAGGGTGGTACTGAAGCTTTCTTT.

The V gene is TRBV12-3 or TRBV12-4, the J gene TRBJ1-2; D is undetermined. Trimming shortened V by 5 bases and J by 2 bases, and 6 bases separated the two germline ends. CDR3 length: 12 amino acids. The CDR3 reads CASSRGNYGYTF. In DNA form, the CDR3 reads TGTGCCAGCAGTCGGGGAAACTATGGCTACACCTTC.

V usage is TRBV5-4 and J usage is TRBJ2-7; 7 nucleotides line up with TRBD2. Germline CDR1 and CDR2: SGHNT and YYREEE (reference sequence). V lost 0 bases, J lost 7 bases, and 7 bases stayed unmatched. This CDR3 has 14 amino acids. The chain's CDR3 is CASSLVGGTGEQYF. The CDR3 DNA reads as TGTGCCAGCAGCTTGGTGGGGGGGACGGGGGAGCAGTACTTC.

The gene calls are TRBV4-3 and TRBJ2-1; possibly TRBD2 for D (5 bases). Trimming shortened V by 0 bases and J by 6 bases, and 24 bases separated the two germline ends. Germline-derived CDR1 and CDR2 are LGHNA and YSLEER. The CDR3 length is 19 residues. The CDR3 DNA sequence: TGCGCCAGCAGCCAAGATGAGAGTGTTGCAGGACTCGGAGGCAATGAGCAGTTCTTC. Translation gives CASSQDESVAGLGGNEQFF.

The gene calls are TRBV3-1 (or the pseudogene TRBV3-2) and TRBJ1-2; tentatively, D is TRBD1 (5 bases). Trimming removed 3 bases at V and 6 bases at J, with 11 bases between. Germline-derived CDR1 and CDR2 are LGHDT and YNNKEL (reference sequence). CDR3 length: 13 amino acids. CDR3 in DNA: TGTGCCAGCAGCCAGGGGCTTAATAATGGCTACACCTTC. Its translation is CASSQGLNNGYTF.

This chain links TRBV4-3 with TRBJ1-5; perhaps TRBD1 as D (6 bases). V dropped 0 bases and J dropped 1 base, with 13 bases sitting between them. Germline V gives CDR1 LGHNA, CDR2 YSLEER. The CDR3 is 17 amino acids. CDR3 loop: CASSQDAGGRSNQPQHF. In DNA form, the CDR3 reads TGCGCCAGCAGCCAAGATGCGGGGGGGCGAAGCAATCAGCCCCAGCATTTT.

The chain uses TRBV7-9 and TRBJ2-1; D ambiguous. The CDR3 covers 11 residues. Deletions cut 2 bases from V and 9 bases from J, with 5 bases between. From germline, CDR1 is SEHNR and CDR2 FQNEAQ (reference sequence). The CDR3 DNA sequence: TGTGCCAGCAGCTTACTAGGTGAGCAGTTCTTC. Protein product: CASSLLGEQFF.

The gene calls are TRBV5-4 and TRBJ2-2; possibly TRBD2 for D (5 bases). Germline V CDR1 and CDR2: SGHNT, YYREEE (reference sequence). V was clipped by 0 bases and J by 5 bases, with 11 bases between them. This CDR3 is built from 15 residues. This chain's CDR3 is CASSLAAVGTGELFF. Written as DNA, the CDR3 is TGTGCCAGCAGCTTGGCAGCGGTGGGAACCGGGGAGCTGTTTTTT.

The rearrangement uses TRBV6-5 and TRBJ2-7; a possible D gene is TRBD2 (5 bases). The CDR3 has 15 residues. V was trimmed by 4 bases and J by 1 base, leaving 14 bases between them. Germline V gene data show CDR1 as MNHEY and CDR2 as SVGAGI. The CDR3 spells CASSSRADGSYEQYF. CDR3 DNA sequence: TGTGCCAGCAGTTCCAGAGCGGATGGGTCCTACGAGCAGTACTTC.

This clone has only a few counts. The V call is TRBV24-1, the J call TRBJ1-1; tentative D call: TRBD1 (5 bases). Germline V gene data show CDR1 as KGHDR and CDR2 as SFDVKD. V was pared by 7 bases and J by 1 base, with 9 bases between. CDR3 length: 13 amino acids. CDR3 protein: CATRGQGNTEAFF. Written as DNA, the CDR3 is TGTGCCACCAGGGGTCAGGGGAACACTGAAGCTTTCTTT.

The V gene is TRBV19, the J gene TRBJ1-2, with 7 bases identical to TRBD1. CDR1 is LNHDA and CDR2 is SQIVND in the germline V gene (reference sequence). This CDR3 is built from 12 residues. The trim removed 6 bases at V and 6 bases at J, leaving 4 bases unmatched. The CDR3 reads CASSQGVHGYTF. The CDR3 DNA reads TGTGCCAGTAGCCAGGGGGTCCATGGCTACACCTTC.

This clone is a singleton in its sample. J is TRBJ1-2 and V is TRBV2; D might be TRBD1 (6 bases). CDR1 and CDR2 (germline): SNHLY, FYNNEI. CDR3 size: 17 residues. V was trimmed by 0 bases and J by 4 bases, leaving 18 bases between them. In DNA, the CDR3 is TGTGCCAGCAGTGAAGCTGGGGGGGCACAGGGTCGCTATGGCTACACCTTC. As protein: CASSEAGGAQGRYGYTF. The entire variable domain, with the rest obtained from reference TRBV2 and TRBJ1-2, is as follows: EPEVTQTPSHQVTQMGQEVILRCVPISNHLYFYWYRQILGQKVEFLVSFYNNEISEKSEIFDDQFSVERPDGSNFTLKIRSTKLEDSAMYFCASSEAGGAQGRYGYTFGSGTRLTVV.

The J gene is TRBJ1-6, the V gene TRBV6-5, with TRBD1 matching 9 bases. The ends lost 6 bases at V and 15 bases at J; junction bases unmatched: 12. The CDR3 covers 14 residues. The germline CDR1 and CDR2 sequences are MNHEY and SVGAGI. This CDR3 is CASRLGQGRGILHF. The DNA for the CDR3 is TGTGCCAGCAGATTGGGACAGGGCCGGGGGATCCTCCACTTT.

This chain uses TRBV10-3 with TRBJ2-3, with 8 bases matching TRBD2. The germline CDR1 and CDR2 sequences are ENHRY and SYGVKD. CDR3 length: 14 amino acids. V shed 8 bases, J shed 2 bases, and the junction held 6 bases outside the gene matches. CDR3 residues: CAIGTGGLTDTQYF. As DNA, the CDR3 is TGTGCCATCGGGACGGGGGGGCTCACAGATACGCAGTATTTT.